The 17 T cell receptor beta chains presented below share a single source sample, sequenced in a study of identifying expanded T cells in peripheral blood (dated by TCRdb to the late 2010s). To prepare the library, the immunoSEQ multiplex PCR assay was applied. The immuneACCESS repertoire file appears here via TCRdb, limited to in-frame rearrangements. These files lack a portion of the clones; in checked studies, under half of the deficit traces to unresolved V genes, and the cause of the others is not known. The sample includes fewer than 80,000 clones, with over 75% observed a single time. The ten most abundant clones make up 19% of the sample. The source material was blood. The receptors originated from a person aged 18-70 years in good health.

The gene calls are TRBV6-1 and TRBJ1-2; D call uncertain. From germline, CDR1 is MNHNS and CDR2 SASEGT. V was cut by 7 bases and J by 1 base, with 10 bases left in between. This CDR3 spans 13 amino acids. The CDR3 nucleotides read TGTGCCAGCACGGAGAGAATTAACTATGGCTACACCTTC. Translation gives CASTERINYGYTF.

The V and J genes are TRBV11-2 and TRBJ2-2, with 10 bases matching TRBD1. V dropped 5 bases and J dropped 5; count of bases not matched to a gene: 11. This CDR3 comprises 17 residues. Germline-derived CDR1 and CDR2 are SGHAT and FQNNGV. DNA of the CDR3: TGTGCCAGCAGCCTGTCCAGGGACAGGGGAAGAACCGGGGAGCTGTTTTTT. The encoded protein is CASSLSRDRGRTGELFF.

The J gene is TRBJ1-6, the V gene TRBV18; D is possibly TRBD1 (5 bases). This CDR3 has 16 residues. Germline V gene lookup returns CDR1 KGHSH and CDR2 LQKENI. The V gene lost 1 base and the J gene lost 4 bases, with 11 bases spanning the gap. The CDR3 loop reads CASSPLEGRYNSPLHF. The CDR3, as DNA: TGTGCCAGCTCACCACTGGAGGGGCGTTATAATTCACCCCTCCACTTT.

This chain uses TRBV7-8 with TRBJ2-2; the D gene is possibly TRBD2 (5 bases). The germline CDR1 and CDR2 sequences are SGHVS and FQNEAQ. The CDR3 covers 15 residues. V was pared by 0 bases and J by 3 bases, with 8 bases between. The CDR3 DNA reads as TGTGCCAGCAGCTTAGCGGCTAGCTACACCGGGGAGCTGTTTTTT. It yields the protein CASSLAASYTGELFF.

There are a few counts of this clone. This chain links TRBV4-1 with TRBJ1-4, with 9 bases that match TRBD1. The CDR3 is 17 residues long. Germline CDR1 is MGHRA and CDR2 is YSYEKL. After removal of 4 bases from V and 0 bases from J, the junction contained 6 bases not matched to a gene. The CDR3 region has the DNA TGCGCCAGCAGCCCTGACAGGGGGAGGGCAACTAATGAAAAACTGTTTTTT. Amino acids: CASSPDRGRATNEKLFF.

The chain uses TRBV16 and TRBJ1-1; D is ambiguous. Germline CDR1 KGHSY, CDR2 FQNENV. CDR3 length equals 13 residues. Trimming cost V 2 bases and J 1 base, with 5 bases left between them. The CDR3 DNA reads as TGTGCCAGCAGCCAAAATAGGAACACTGAAGCTTTCTTT. Translating gives CASSQNRNTEAFF.

The V and J genes are TRBV18 and TRBJ2-6; 8 bases match TRBD1. The CDR3 totals 17 residues. The V segment lost 2 bases and the J segment 3 bases; nucleotides outside the gene matches: 6. Germline assignment: CDR1 KGHSH and CDR2 LQKENI. CDR3 coding DNA: TGTGCCAGCTCACCAAGGCAGGGGGCGAATGGGGCCAACGTCCTGACTTTC. This codes for CASSPRQGANGANVLTF.

The chain recombines TRBV6-5 with TRBJ1-6; 7 positions match TRBD1. Germline CDR1 is MNHEY and CDR2 is SVGAGI. CDR3 length: 16 residues. With 0 bases clipped from V and 7 bases from J, the junction kept 6 bases outside the gene matches. The CDR3 nucleotides read TGTGCCAGCAGTTACTCGAGACAGGGCAGGAATTCACCCCTCCACTTT. Residues: CASSYSRQGRNSPLHF.

This chain links TRBV6-1 with TRBJ1-3, with a possible D match to TRBD1 (5 bases). The V end was cut by 8 bases, the J end by 0 bases, with 14 bases between. The CDR3 loop spans 15 amino acids. The germline CDR1 and CDR2 sequences are MNHNS and SASEGT. CDR3 in DNA: TGTGCCAGCGTAAACGGGGGACTCTCTGGAAACACCATATATTTT. Translation: CASVNGGLSGNTIYF.

The J gene is TRBJ2-2, the V gene TRBV9; possible D gene TRBD2, 6 bases. V was pared by 5 bases and J by 6 bases, with 8 bases between. The CDR3 contains 12 residues. Germline V lookup: CDR1 SGDLS, CDR2 YYNGEE. CDR3: CASRRGSGELFF. For the CDR3, the DNA is TGTGCCAGCAGACGGGGGTCCGGGGAGCTGTTTTTT.

The rearrangement uses TRBV6-6 and TRBJ1-5; possibly TRBD1 for D (6 bases). This CDR3 has 15 residues. Germline values: CDR1 MNHNY, CDR2 SVGAGI (reference sequence). V lost 6 bases to trimming and J lost 1 base, with 13 bases between them. CDR3 sequence (DNA): TGTGCCAGCAGAACTGACCAGGGGAGCAATCAGCCCCAGCATTTT. This sequence encodes CASRTDQGSNQPQHF.

The CDR3 DNA reads as TGTGCCAGCAGCTTCGGGGGAATAGGCGAGCAGTACTTC. Residues: CASSFGGIGEQYF. V gene TRBV11-3 combines with J gene TRBJ2-7; weak D call: TRBD2 (6 bases). Germline V CDR1 and CDR2: SGHNT, YENEEA. V lost 3 bases and J lost 6, with 12 bases in between. The CDR3 length is 13 residues.

This clone was counted only a few times. CDR3 coding DNA: TGTGCCAGTAGTAGGGGTAACACTGAAGCTTTCTTT. Its protein is CASSRGNTEAFF. The chain combines TRBV19 with TRBJ1-1; D unclear. Germline lookup yields CDR1 LNHDA and CDR2 SQIVND (reference sequence). The CDR3 consists of 12 residues. V lost 4 bases, J lost 2 bases, and 5 bases lay in between.

This rearrangement joins TRBV5-1 to TRBJ2-5, with 8 nucleotides matching TRBD2. CDR3 size: 15 residues. Germline V lookup: CDR1 SGHRS, CDR2 YFSETQ. V gave up 0 bases and J gave up 4 bases; unmatched junction bases: 5. DNA for the CDR3: TGCGCCAGCAGCTTGGGACAGACTAGCGCAGAGACCCAGTACTTC. Protein sequence: CASSLGQTSAETQYF.

The chain carries TRBV7-2 and TRBJ1-2; D is possibly TRBD1 (5 bases). Per the germline V gene, CDR1 is SGHTA and CDR2 is FQGNSA. There are 16 residues in the CDR3. Trimming removed 5 bases from V and 8 bases from J, with 24 bases in between. The CDR3 protein is CASSQTQGRGTSGYTF. The CDR3 DNA reads as TGTGCCAGCAGCCAAACCCAGGGTCGAGGCACATCCGGCTACACCTTC.

The chain recombines TRBV10-3 with TRBJ2-3; 10 nucleotides align to TRBD2. CDR3 size: 14 residues. The germline gives CDR1 ENHRY, CDR2 SYGVKD. Trimming at V came to 10 bases and at J to 2 bases, leaving 6 bases not matched to a gene. The CDR3, as DNA: TGTGCCACTGCTAGCGGGGGTCCCACAGATACGCAGTATTTT. Encoded protein: CATASGGPTDTQYF.

In this sample, this clone turned up a few times. V is TRBV11-3 and J is TRBJ2-7; TRBD2 agrees at 9 bases. V lost 2 bases and J lost 1; bases outside the gene matches: 0. Germline V CDR1 and CDR2: SGHNT, YENEEA. CDR3 size: 14 residues. This CDR3 reads CASSLLAGSYEQYF. The CDR3 nucleotides read TGTGCCAGCAGCTTACTAGCGGGGTCCTACGAGCAGTACTTC.